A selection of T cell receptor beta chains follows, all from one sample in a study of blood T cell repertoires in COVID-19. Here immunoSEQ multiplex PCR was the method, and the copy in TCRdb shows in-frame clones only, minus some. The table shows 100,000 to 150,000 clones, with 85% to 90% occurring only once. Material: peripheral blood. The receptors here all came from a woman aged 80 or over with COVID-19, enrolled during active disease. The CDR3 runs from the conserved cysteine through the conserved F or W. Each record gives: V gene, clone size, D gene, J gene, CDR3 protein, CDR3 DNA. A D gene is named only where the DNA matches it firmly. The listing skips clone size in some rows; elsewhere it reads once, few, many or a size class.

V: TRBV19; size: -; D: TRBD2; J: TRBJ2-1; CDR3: CASSIGLAEGEQFF; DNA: TGTGCCAGTAGTATAGGACTAGCGGAGGGTGAGCAGTTCTTC
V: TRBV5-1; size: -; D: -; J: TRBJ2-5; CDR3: CASSFSRQETQYF; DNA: TGCGCCAGCAGCTTTTCGCGTCAAGAGACCCAGTACTTC
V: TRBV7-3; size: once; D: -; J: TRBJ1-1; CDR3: CASSLNTVTEAFF; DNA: TGTGCCAGCAGCTTAAATACAGTCACTGAAGCTTTCTTT
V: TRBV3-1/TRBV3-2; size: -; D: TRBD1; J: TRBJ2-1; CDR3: CASSLRHRGDEQFF; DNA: TGTGCCAGCAGCCTCAGGCACAGGGGCGATGAGCAGTTCTTC
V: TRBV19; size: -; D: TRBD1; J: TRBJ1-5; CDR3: CASSMVGGYSNQPQHF; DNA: TGTGCCAGTAGTATGGTAGGGGGCTATAGCAATCAGCCCCAGCATTTT
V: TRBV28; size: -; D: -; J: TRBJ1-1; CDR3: CASSYEWTASGAFF; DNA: TGTGCCAGCAGTTACGAATGGACAGCCTCCGGAGCTTTCTTT
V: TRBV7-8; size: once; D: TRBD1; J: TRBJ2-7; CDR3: CASSLALPGQGGEQYF; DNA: TGTGCCAGCAGCTTAGCGTTACCGGGACAGGGAGGCGAGCAGTACTTC
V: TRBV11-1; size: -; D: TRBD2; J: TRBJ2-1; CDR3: CASSSGLAGVLNEQFF; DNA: TGTGCCAGCAGCTCCGGACTAGCGGGAGTGCTCAATGAGCAGTTCTTC
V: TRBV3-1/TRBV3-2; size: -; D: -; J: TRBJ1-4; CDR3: CASSQSEEKLFF; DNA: TGTGCCAGCAGCCAATCGGAGGAAAAACTGTTTTTT
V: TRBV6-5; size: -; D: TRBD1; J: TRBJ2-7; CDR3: CASSSGTGVEQYF; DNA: TGTGCCAGCAGTTCCGGGACAGGGGTAGAGCAGTACTTC
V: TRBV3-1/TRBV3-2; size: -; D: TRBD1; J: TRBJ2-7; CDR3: CASSRDRVSEQYF; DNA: TGTGCCAGCAGCCGGGACAGAGTCTCCGAGCAGTACTTC
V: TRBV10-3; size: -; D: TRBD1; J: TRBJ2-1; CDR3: CAISESWTGEGNEQFF; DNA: TGTGCCATCAGTGAGTCCTGGACAGGGGAGGGTAATGAGCAGTTCTTC
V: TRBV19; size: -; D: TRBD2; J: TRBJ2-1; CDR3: CASSIGAGVPYNEQFF; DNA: TGTGCCAGTAGTATAGGTGCGGGAGTGCCCTACAATGAGCAGTTCTTC
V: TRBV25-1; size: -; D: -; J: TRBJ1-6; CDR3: CASSAPGLTNSPLHF; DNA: TGTGCCAGCAGTGCCCCGGGACTAACTAATTCACCCCTCCACTTT
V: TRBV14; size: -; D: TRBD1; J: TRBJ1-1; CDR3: CASSRDRPTEAFF; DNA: TGTGCCAGCAGCCGGGACAGACCCACTGAAGCTTTCTTT
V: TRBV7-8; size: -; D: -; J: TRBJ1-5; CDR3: CASSARQGQPQHF; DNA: TGTGCCAGCAGCGCGCGGCAGGGTCAGCCCCAGCATTTT
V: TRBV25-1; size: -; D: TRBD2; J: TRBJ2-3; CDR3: CASSPRGSGATDTQYF; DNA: TGTGCCAGCAGTCCACGGGGTAGCGGGGCCACAGATACGCAGTATTTT
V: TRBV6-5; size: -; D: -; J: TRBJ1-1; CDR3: CASSYSKGVTEAFF; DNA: TGTGCCAGCAGTTACTCGAAGGGGGTTACTGAAGCTTTCTTT
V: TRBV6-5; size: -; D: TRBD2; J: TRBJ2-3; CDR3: CASSPLAGGPDTQYF; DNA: TGTGCCAGCAGTCCCCTAGCGGGAGGGCCGGATACGCAGTATTTT
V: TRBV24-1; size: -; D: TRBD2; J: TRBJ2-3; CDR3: CATSDPAQVTSGGSDTQYF; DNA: TGTGCCACCAGTGATCCCGCCCAAGTAACTAGCGGGGGATCAGATACGCAGTATTTT
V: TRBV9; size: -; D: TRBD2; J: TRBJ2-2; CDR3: CASSVVAGNTGELFF; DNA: TGTGCCAGCAGCGTAGTAGCGGGCAACACCGGGGAGCTGTTTTTT
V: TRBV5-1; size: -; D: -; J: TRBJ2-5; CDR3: CASRLSALQETQYF; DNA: TGCGCCAGCAGACTGAGCGCGCTACAAGAGACCCAGTACTTC
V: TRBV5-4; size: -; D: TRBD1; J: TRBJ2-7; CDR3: CASSSDRGEQYF; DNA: TGTGCCAGCAGCTCCGACAGGGGCGAGCAGTACTTC
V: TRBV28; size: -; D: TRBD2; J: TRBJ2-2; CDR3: CASSSVTSGLGELFF; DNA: TGTGCCAGCAGTTCAGTGACTAGCGGGTTGGGGGAGCTGTTTTTT
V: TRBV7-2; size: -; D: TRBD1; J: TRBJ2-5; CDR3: CASSLVAAGGEETQYF; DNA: TGTGCCAGCAGCTTAGTGGCAGCAGGGGGCGAGGAGACCCAGTACTTC
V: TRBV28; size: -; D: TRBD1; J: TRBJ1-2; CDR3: CASSFGTGGVGGYTF; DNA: TGTGCCAGCAGTTTTGGGACAGGGGGCGTGGGTGGCTACACCTTC
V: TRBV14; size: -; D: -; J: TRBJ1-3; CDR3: CASSQDLTGGNTIYF; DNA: TGTGCCAGCAGCCAAGATTTGACTGGTGGAAACACCATATATTTT
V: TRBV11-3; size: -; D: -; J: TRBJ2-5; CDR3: CASSLGAQETQYF; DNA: TGTGCCAGCAGCCTGGGGGCCCAAGAGACCCAGTACTTC
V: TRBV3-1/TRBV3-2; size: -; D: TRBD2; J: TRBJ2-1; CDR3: CASSPLPTSGRSDEQFF; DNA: TGTGCCAGCAGCCCGTTACCGACTAGCGGGAGGTCCGATGAGCAGTTCTTC
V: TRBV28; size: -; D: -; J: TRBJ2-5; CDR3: CASSSPGSGAETQYF; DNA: TGTGCCAGCAGTTCCCCCGGGAGTGGTGCAGAGACCCAGTACTTC
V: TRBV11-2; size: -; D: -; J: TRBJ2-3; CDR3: CASSRSGSTDTQYF; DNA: TGTGCCAGCAGCCGCAGCGGGAGCACAGATACGCAGTATTTT
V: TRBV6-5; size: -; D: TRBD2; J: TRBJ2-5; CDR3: CASSYSPAGTRETQYF; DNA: TGTGCCAGCAGTTACTCCCCAGCCGGGACTAGAGAGACCCAGTACTTC
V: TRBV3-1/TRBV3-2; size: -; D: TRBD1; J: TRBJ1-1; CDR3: CASSQVMGQSSEAFF; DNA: TGTGCCAGCAGCCAAGTTATGGGACAGTCTTCTGAAGCTTTCTTT